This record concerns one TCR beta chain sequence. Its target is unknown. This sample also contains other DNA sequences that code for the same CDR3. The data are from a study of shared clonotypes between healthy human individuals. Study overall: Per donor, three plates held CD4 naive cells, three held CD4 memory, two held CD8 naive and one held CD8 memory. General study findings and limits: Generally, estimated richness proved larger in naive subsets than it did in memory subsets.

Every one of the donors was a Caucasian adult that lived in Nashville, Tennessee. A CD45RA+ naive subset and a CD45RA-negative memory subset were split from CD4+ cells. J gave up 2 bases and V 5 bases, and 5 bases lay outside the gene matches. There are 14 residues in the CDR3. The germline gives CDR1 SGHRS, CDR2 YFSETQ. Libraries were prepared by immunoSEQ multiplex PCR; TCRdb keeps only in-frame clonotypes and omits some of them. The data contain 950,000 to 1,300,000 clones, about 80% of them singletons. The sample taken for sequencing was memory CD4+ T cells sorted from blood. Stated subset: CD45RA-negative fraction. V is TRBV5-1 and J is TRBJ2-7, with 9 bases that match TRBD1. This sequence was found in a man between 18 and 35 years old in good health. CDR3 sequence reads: CASSYGQGTYEQYF. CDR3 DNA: TGCGCCAGCAGTTACGGACAGGGGACCTACGAGCAGTACTTC.